Below, one T cell receptor (beta chain) is given with its context. The antigen remains unidentified. The protocol was immunoSEQ multiplex PCR, while the TCRdb copy is restricted to in-frame clones and leaves out a portion. The table has roughly 130,000 clones, roughly 86% seen once. This entry is derived from a study of cytomegalovirus exposure and HLA in healthy donors. Regarding the study as a whole: Researchers reported that a few CMV-associated chains were confirmed in vitro as CMV antigen-specific. Subsequent analysis revealed that first-cohort TCR clusters tended to co-occur in the approximately 120 validation repertoires.

Sequencing was done on a sample of PBMCs. The receptor was derived from a man aged 30 to 39 in good health and CMV-seronegative.

Here the CDR3 reads CASSGTGGKGYTF. The CDR3 DNA reads TGTGCCAGCAGTGGAACAGGGGGGAAAGGCTACACCTTC. V usage is TRBV2 and J usage is TRBJ1-2, with 8 bases identical to TRBD1. The CDR3 has 13 residues. V gave up 4 bases and J gave up 8 bases; unmatched junction bases: 6. Germline-derived CDR1 and CDR2 are SNHLY and FYNNEI. Full variable domain (missing parts from reference TRBV2 and TRBJ1-2): EPEVTQTPSHQVTQMGQEVILRCVPISNHLYFYWYRQILGQKVEFLVSFYNNEISEKSEIFDDQFSVERPDGSNFTLKIRSTKLEDSAMYFCASSGTGGKGYTFGSGTRLTVV.